The 13 T cell receptor beta chains in this list originate from one sample, sequenced in a study of blood T cell repertoires in COVID-19. Some clones are missing from TCRdb's copy, which holds only in-frame ones; the method was immunoSEQ multiplex PCR. The sample lists fewer than 40,000 clones; about 82% were seen once. The sequenced material came from peripheral blood. These receptors came from an older man with active COVID-19.

This rearrangement joins TRBV27 to TRBJ1-5; no clear D. V was cut by 5 bases and J by 5 bases, with 10 bases left in between. Germline V gene lookup returns CDR1 MNHEY and CDR2 SMNVEV (reference sequence). CDR3 length: 13 residues. In nucleotides, the CDR3 is TGTGCCAGCAGTGAGAGGGCGTATCAGCCCCAGCATTTT. Protein: CASSERAYQPQHF.

The chain has TRBV4-1 and TRBJ2-3; TRBD2 matches at 9 bases. V dropped 5 bases and J dropped 2; count of bases not matched to a gene: 8. The CDR3 is 16 residues long. Germline V gene lookup returns CDR1 MGHRA and CDR2 YSYEKL. The CDR3 DNA sequence: TGCGCCAGCAGCAAGCCGAGCGGGGGGCTCACAGATACGCAGTATTTT. Its protein product is CASSKPSGGLTDTQYF.

The gene calls are TRBV5-1 and TRBJ2-6; perhaps TRBD1 as D (5 bases). Trimming pared 2 bases from V and 4 bases from J, leaving 13 bases between. CDR3 size: 16 residues. In germline, CDR1 is SGHRS, CDR2 YFSETQ. The CDR3 region is CASSLGVGSGANVLTF. DNA for the CDR3: TGCGCCAGCAGCTTAGGGGTGGGCTCCGGGGCCAACGTCCTGACTTTC.

This chain joins TRBV9 and TRBJ1-2; D ambiguous. There are 16 residues in the CDR3. V was pared by 0 bases and J by 4 bases, with 16 bases between. The germline CDR1 and CDR2 sequences are SGDLS and YYNGEE. As DNA, the CDR3 is TGTGCCAGCAGCGTAGGAATTGCTACCGACTCCTATGGCTACACCTTC. It is translated as CASSVGIATDSYGYTF.

By sample share, this clone is large. The V gene is TRBV7-9, the J gene TRBJ1-6, with 9 bases aligning to TRBD1. CDR3 length equals 17 residues. Germline V gives CDR1 SEHNR, CDR2 FQNEAQ (reference sequence). V was clipped by 5 bases and J by 3 bases; unmatched bases: 8. The CDR3 loop is CASSPWTGALYNSPLHF. The DNA for the CDR3 is TGTGCCAGCAGCCCCTGGACAGGGGCCCTCTATAATTCACCCCTCCACTTT.

The genes are TRBV15 and TRBJ2-3, with D hard to call. The CDR3 sequence is 15 residues long. Per germline, CDR1 LNHNV and CDR2 YYDKDF (reference sequence). V was shortened by 0 bases and J by 1 base, with 8 bases between the two germline ends. The chain's CDR3 is CATSRDGQGTDTQYF. For the CDR3, the DNA is TGTGCCACCAGCAGAGATGGCCAGGGCACAGATACGCAGTATTTT.

The chain joins TRBV5-1 to TRBJ1-5; 8 bases match TRBD1. V lost 4 bases to trimming and J lost 5 bases; unmatched junction nucleotides: 5. Germline V gives CDR1 SGHRS, CDR2 YFSETQ. This CDR3 has 14 residues. The CDR3 sequence is CASSAGQGDQPQHF. As DNA, the CDR3 is TGCGCCAGCAGCGCAGGACAGGGCGATCAGCCCCAGCATTTT.

The V and J genes are TRBV9 and TRBJ2-1; no reliable D call. Between the trimmed V and J ends, which lost 4 bases and 5 bases, there was a span of 16 bases. CDR1 is SGDLS and CDR2 is YYNGEE in the germline V gene. CDR3 size: 15 residues. The CDR3 loop is CASSPRRGNDNEQFF. DNA for the CDR3: TGTGCCAGCAGCCCACGACGAGGAAATGACAATGAGCAGTTCTTC.

The chain couples TRBV12-3 or TRBV12-4 to TRBJ2-7, with D tentatively TRBD2 (5 bases). V shed 4 bases and J shed 3 bases, with 7 bases lying between them. The CDR3 is made up of 12 amino acids. CDR3 in DNA: TGTGCCAGCAGTTCTCGGGACTACGAGCAGTACTTC. Its protein is CASSSRDYEQYF.

This chain links TRBV6-5 with TRBJ2-7; D perhaps matches TRBD1 (5 bases). The V gene lost 7 bases and the J gene lost 0 bases, with 13 bases spanning the gap. CDR3 length: 14 residues. The germline gives CDR1 MNHEY, CDR2 SVGAGI. The CDR3 is CASISRTGSYEQYF. CDR3 nucleotides: TGTGCCAGCATCTCCCGCACAGGCTCCTACGAGCAGTACTTC.

V gene TRBV28 combines with J gene TRBJ1-4, with a weak D call TRBD1 (5 bases). Trimming cost V 3 bases and J 0 bases, with 11 bases left between them. Germline-derived CDR1 and CDR2 are MDHEN and SYDVKM. The CDR3 totals 16 residues. The CDR3 DNA reads TGTGCCAGCAGTTTCCCCGGACAAGCAACTAATGAAAAACTGTTTTTT. The encoded protein is CASSFPGQATNEKLFF.

The V gene is TRBV5-1, the J gene TRBJ2-5; 13 nucleotides align to TRBD2. The CDR3 runs to 16 residues. Germline V gene sequence: CDR1 SGHRS, CDR2 YFSETQ. Trimming took 4 bases from V and 12 from J; bases not matched to a gene: 15. As DNA, the CDR3 is TGCGCCAGCAGCCAGACTAGCGGGGGGCCTGGGAGTTACGAGTACTTC. Its translation: CASSQTSGGPGSYEYF.

The rearrangement uses TRBV11-2 and TRBJ1-4; D unclear. V lost 8 bases to trimming and J lost 3 bases, with 7 bases between them. Germline lookup yields CDR1 SGHAT and CDR2 FQNNGV. CDR3 length equals 12 residues. The CDR3, as DNA: TGTGCCAGCCTCGGGGCTAATGAAAAACTGTTTTTT. This translates into CASLGANEKLFF.